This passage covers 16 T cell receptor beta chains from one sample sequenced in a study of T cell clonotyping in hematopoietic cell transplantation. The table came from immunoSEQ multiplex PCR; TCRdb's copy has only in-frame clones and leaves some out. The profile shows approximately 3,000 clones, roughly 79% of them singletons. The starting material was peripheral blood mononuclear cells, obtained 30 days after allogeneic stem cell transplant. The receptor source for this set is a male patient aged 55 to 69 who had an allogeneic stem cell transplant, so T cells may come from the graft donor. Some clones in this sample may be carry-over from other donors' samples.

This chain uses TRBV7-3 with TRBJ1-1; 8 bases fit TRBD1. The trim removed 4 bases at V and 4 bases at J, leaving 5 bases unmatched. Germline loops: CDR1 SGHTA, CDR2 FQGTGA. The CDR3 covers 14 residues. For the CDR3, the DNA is TGTGCCAGCAGCTACACAGGGGGGAGCACTGAAGCTTTCTTT. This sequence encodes CASSYTGGSTEAFF.

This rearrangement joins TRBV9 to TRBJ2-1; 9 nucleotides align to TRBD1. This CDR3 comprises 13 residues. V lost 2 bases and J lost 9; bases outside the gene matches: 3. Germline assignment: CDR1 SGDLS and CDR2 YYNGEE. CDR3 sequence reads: CASSVGTGTEQFF. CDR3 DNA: TGTGCCAGCAGCGTCGGGACAGGGACTGAGCAGTTCTTC.

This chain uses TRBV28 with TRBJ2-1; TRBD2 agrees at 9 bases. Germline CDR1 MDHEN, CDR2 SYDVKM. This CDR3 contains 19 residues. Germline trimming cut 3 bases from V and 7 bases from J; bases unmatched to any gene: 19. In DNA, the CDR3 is TGTGCCAGCAGTTTCAGTACTGGACTAGCGAGACTACGGGGGAATGAGCAGTTCTTC. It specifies CASSFSTGLARLRGNEQFF. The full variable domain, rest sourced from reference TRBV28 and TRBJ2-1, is DVKVTQSSRYLVKRTGEKVFLECVQDMDHENMFWYRQDPGLGLRLIYFSYDVKMKEKGDIPEGYSVSREKKERFSLILESASTNQTSMYLCASSFSTGLARLRGNEQFFGPGTRLTVL.

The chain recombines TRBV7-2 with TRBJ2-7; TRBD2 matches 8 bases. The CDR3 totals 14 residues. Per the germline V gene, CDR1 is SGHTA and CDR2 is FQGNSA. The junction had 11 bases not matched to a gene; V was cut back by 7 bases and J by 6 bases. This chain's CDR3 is CASNPSAGGGEQYF. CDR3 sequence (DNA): TGTGCCAGCAACCCCTCGGCGGGAGGTGGCGAGCAGTACTTC. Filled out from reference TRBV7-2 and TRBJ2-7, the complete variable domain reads GAGVSQSPSNKVTEKGKDVELRCDPISGHTALYWYRQSLGQGLEFLIYFQGNSAPDKSGLPSDRFSAERTGGSVSTLTIQRTQQEDSAVYLCASNPSAGGGEQYFGPGTRLTVT.

The CDR3 loop reads CASGGGKLFF. In DNA, the CDR3 is TGCGCCAGCGGAGGGGGAAAACTGTTTTTT. This chain uses TRBV10-2 with TRBJ1-4; a possible D gene is TRBD1 (6 bases). The CDR3 is 10 residues long. CDR1 is WSHSY, CDR2 SAAADI, per germline. Between the trimmed V and J ends, which lost 8 bases and 10 bases, there was a span of 8 bases.

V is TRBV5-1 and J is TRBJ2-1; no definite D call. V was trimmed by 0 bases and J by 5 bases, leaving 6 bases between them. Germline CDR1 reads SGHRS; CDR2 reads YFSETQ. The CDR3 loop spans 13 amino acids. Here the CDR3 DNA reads TGCGCCAGCAGCTTGGAAAACCACAATGAGCAGTTCTTC. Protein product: CASSLENHNEQFF.

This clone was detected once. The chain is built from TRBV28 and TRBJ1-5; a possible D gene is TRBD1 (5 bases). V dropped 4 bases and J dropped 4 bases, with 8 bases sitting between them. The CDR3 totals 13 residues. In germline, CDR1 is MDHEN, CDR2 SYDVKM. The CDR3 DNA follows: TGTGCCAGCAGTTCCCGGACAAATCAGCCCCAGCATTTT. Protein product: CASSSRTNQPQHF.

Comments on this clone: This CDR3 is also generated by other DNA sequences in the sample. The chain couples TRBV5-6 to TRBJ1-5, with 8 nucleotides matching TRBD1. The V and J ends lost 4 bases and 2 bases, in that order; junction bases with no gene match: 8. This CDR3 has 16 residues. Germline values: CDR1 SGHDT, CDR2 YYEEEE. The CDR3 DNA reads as TGTGCCAGCAGCCTAAAGACAGGGGAGGGCAATCAGCCCCAGCATTTT. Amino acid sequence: CASSLKTGEGNQPQHF.

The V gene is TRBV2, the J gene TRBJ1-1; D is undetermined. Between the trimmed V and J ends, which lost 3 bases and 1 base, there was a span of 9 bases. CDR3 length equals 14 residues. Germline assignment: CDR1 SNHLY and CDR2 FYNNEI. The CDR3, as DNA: TGTGCCAGCAGTGAGCGACGGCCGAACACTGAAGCTTTCTTT. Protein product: CASSERRPNTEAFF.

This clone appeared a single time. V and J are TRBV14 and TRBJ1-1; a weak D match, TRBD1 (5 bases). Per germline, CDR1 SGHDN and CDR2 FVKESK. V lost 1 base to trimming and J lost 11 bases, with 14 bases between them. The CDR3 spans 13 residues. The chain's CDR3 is CASSQGGLAGAFF. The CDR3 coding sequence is TGTGCCAGCAGCCAAGGGGGCTTAGCTGGGGCTTTCTTT.

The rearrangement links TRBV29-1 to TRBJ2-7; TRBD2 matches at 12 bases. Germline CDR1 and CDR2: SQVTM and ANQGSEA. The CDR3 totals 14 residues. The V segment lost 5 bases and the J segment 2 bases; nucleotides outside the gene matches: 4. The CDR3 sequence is CSVSLAGGPYEQYF. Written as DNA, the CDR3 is TGCAGCGTTAGCCTAGCGGGAGGGCCCTACGAGCAGTACTTC.

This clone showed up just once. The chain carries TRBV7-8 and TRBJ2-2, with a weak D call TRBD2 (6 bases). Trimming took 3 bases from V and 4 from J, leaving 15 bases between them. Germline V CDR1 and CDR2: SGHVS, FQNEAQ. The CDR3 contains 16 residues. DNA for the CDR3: TGTGCCAGCAGCTTGTCAGACGGGAGATTCACCGGGGAGCTGTTTTTT. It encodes CASSLSDGRFTGELFF. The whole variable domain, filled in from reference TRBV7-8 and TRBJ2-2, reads GAGVSQSPRYKVAKRGQDVALRCDPISGHVSLFWYQQALGQGPEFLTYFQNEAQLDKSGLPSDRFFAERPEGSVSTLKIQRTQQEDSAVYLCASSLSDGRFTGELFFGEGSRLTVL.

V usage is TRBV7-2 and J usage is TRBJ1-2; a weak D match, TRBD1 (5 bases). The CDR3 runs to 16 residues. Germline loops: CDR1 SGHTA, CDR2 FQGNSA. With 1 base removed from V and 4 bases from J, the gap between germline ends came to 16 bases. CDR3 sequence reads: CASSLESGMGGYGYTF. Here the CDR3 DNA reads TGTGCCAGCAGCTTAGAGAGTGGAATGGGGGGCTATGGCTACACCTTC. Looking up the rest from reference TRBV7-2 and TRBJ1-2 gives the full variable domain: GAGVSQSPSNKVTEKGKDVELRCDPISGHTALYWYRQSLGQGLEFLIYFQGNSAPDKSGLPSDRFSAERTGGSVSTLTIQRTQQEDSAVYLCASSLESGMGGYGYTFGSGTRLTVV.

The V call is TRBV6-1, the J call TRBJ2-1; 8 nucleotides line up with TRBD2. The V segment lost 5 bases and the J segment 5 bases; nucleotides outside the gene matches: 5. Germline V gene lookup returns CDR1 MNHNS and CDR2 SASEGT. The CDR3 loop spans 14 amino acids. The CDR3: CASSQSGSNNEQFF. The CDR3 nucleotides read TGTGCCAGCAGTCAAAGCGGGAGTAACAATGAGCAGTTCTTC.

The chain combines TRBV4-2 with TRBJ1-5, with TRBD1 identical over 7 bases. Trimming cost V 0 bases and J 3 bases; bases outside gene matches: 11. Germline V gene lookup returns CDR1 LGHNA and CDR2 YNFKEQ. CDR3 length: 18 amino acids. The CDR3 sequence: CASSQDHPGGAVNQPQHF. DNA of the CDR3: TGTGCCAGCAGCCAAGATCATCCAGGGGGAGCAGTCAATCAGCCCCAGCATTTT.

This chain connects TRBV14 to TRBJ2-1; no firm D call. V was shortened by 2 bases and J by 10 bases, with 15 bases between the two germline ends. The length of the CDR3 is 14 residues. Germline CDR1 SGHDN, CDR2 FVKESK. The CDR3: CASSQFVSVVEQFF. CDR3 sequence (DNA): TGTGCCAGCAGCCAATTCGTTAGTGTGGTCGAGCAGTTCTTC.